This T cell receptor (beta chain) appears in the sequencing data of a study of T cell responses to AZD1222 COVID-19 vaccine (dated by TCRdb to about 2021). About the full investigation: TCR sequencing covered fewer than 250 trial participants: 200 to 210 given two doses of AZD1222 and approximately 26 given two doses of MenACWY control vaccine. Enrollment into the trials was organized by age into subgroups of 18-55, 56-69 and 70-plus years, and those subgroups contained roughly 150, 30 and 60 TCR-sequenced participants, respectively.

The CDR3 regions of human TCRbeta chains were analyzed by immunosequencing. The authors' pipeline ran thus. TCRs in the repertoires were compared against a reference library of SARS-CoV-2-specific TCRs that had been generated with the MIRA antigen-specificity platform. Breadth was defined as the fraction of unique TCRs that were SARS-CoV-2-associated. Depth was defined as the fraction of total T cells that were SARS-CoV-2-associated. Using the MIRA data, each spike-specific TCR was mapped to the spike region that the TCR reacts to and placed in a CD4 or CD8 class. Log10-transformed breadth and depth values were compared by one-way ANOVA with Sidak's multiple comparisons tests. TCRdb carries this immuneACCESS record with in-frame sequences only. Its versions omit some clonotypes, under half of them owing to an unresolved V gene in the studies checked, with the rest unexplained. The V and J calls and clone size are taken from that table; D and trimming were inferred from the DNA. The sample table lists about 150,000 clones, roughly nine tenths of them with a count of one. The ten largest clones take up about 3.6% of the sample.

The time point label on this specimen signifies: about 28 days (+/-7) after the second vaccine dose. AZD1222 recipients whose second dose came at about 4 weeks and those whose second dose came at about 12 weeks were combined into one group, since spike-specific TCR depth and breadth did not differ between the two schedules. Samples from vaccinated people were obtained from the UK trials COV001 and COV002, which included a single-blind randomized controlled phase 2/3 trial of AZD1222 (ChAdOx1 nCoV-19) in healthy adults. For TCRbeta chain sequencing, PBMC samples were collected from trial participants at day 0 and at day 28 after the second dose. This clone was counted between two and nine times. The clone's antigen remains unknown. Base quality data are lacking; no much larger clone is found one base away. Results the study describes overall, beyond this receptor: Only 5 to 7 AZD1222 recipients were SARS-CoV-2 seropositive at baseline, limiting conclusions about previously exposed vaccinees. Participants were mostly white British, with more females than males. The authors suggested clonal diversity may have been underestimated. After two AZD1222 doses, spike-specific TCR breadth and depth were significantly higher than at day 0 and than in MenACWY recipients. The 56-69-year group was small, and its depth increase did not reach significance, likely because of low power. No day 14 peak-response samples were available, so repertoires were characterized only after the peak T cell response. Reportedly, almost half of the unique spike-specific TCRs recognized epitopes lying outside the regions that are mutated in the B.1.351 and B.1.1.7 variants. Vaccine-associated CD4 TCRs spanned the whole spike protein, with dominant responses in regions 160-218 and 743-854.

The CDR3, from cysteine to phenylalanine, totals 14 residues. Just CDR3 DNA is preserved here, 42 bases in frame from base 1. Trimming accounts for 6 bases at V and 8 bases at J, while the number of junction bases matched to no gene is 12. Via the germline V gene, CDR1 is MDHEN and CDR2 SYDVKM. The V gene is TRBV28 and the J gene is TRBJ1-2; 7 middle bases align to TRBD1. The TCR comes from an adult who received the AZD1222 COVID-19 vaccine. Sample: peripheral blood, taken 28 days after the second AZD1222 dose. The DNA reads TGTGCCAGCAGGCTGGGACAGCCAGGGAGGGGCTACACCTTC. It is translated as CASRLGQPGRGYTF.